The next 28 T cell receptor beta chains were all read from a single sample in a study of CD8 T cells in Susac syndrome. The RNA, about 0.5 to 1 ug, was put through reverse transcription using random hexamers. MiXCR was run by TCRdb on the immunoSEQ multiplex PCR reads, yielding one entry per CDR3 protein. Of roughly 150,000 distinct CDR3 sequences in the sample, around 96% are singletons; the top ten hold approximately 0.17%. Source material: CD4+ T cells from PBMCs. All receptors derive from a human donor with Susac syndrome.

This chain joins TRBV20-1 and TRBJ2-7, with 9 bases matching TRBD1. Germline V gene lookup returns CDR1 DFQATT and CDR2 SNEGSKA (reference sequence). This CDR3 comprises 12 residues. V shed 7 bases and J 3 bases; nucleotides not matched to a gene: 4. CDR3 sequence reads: CSVPGQGYEQYF. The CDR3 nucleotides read TGCAGTGTTCCGGGACAGGGCTACGAGCAGTACTTC.

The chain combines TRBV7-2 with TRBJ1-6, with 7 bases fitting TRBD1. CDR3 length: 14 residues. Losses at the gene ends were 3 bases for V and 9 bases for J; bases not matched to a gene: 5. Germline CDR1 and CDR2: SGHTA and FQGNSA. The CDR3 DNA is TGTGCCAGCAGCTTTGGGACAGATCCTTCACCCCTCCACTTT. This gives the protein CASSFGTDPSPLHF.

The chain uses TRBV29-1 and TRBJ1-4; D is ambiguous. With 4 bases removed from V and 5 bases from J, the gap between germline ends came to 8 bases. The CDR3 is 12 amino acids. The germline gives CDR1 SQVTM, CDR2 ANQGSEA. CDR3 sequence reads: CSVGTSNEKLFF. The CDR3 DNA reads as TGCAGCGTTGGAACAAGCAATGAAAAACTGTTTTTT.

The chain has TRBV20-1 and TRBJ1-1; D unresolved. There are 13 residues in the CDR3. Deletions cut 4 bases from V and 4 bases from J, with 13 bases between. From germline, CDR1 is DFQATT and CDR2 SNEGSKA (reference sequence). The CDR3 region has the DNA TGCAGTGCTATACGGGGATTAAGCACTGAAGCTTTCTTT. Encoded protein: CSAIRGLSTEAFF.

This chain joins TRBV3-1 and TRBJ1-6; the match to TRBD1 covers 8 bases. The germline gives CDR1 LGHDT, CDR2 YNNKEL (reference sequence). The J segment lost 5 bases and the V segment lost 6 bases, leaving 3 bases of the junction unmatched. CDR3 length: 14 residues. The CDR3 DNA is TGTGCCAGCAGAGCGGGACAGGATAATTCACCCCTCCACTTT. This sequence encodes CASRAGQDNSPLHF.

The CDR3 sequence is CSARDLGTSPGELFF. In nucleotides, the CDR3 is TGCAGTGCTAGAGATTTGGGGACTAGCCCCGGGGAGCTGTTTTTT. V usage is TRBV20-1 and J usage is TRBJ2-2; 9 bases agree with TRBD2. The germline V gene encodes CDR1 DFQATT and CDR2 SNEGSKA (reference sequence). Trimming removed 0 bases from V and 6 bases from J; junction bases left unmatched: 5. This CDR3 has 15 residues.

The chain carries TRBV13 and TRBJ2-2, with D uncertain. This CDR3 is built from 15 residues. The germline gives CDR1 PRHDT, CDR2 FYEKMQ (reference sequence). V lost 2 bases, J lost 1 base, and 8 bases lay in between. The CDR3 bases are TGTGCCAGCAGCTTAAGTACCAGGAACACCGGGGAGCTGTTTTTT. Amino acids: CASSLSTRNTGELFF.

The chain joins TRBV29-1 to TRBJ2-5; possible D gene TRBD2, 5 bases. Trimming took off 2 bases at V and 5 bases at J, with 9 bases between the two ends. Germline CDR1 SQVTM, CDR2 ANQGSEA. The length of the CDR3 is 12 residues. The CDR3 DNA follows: TGCAGCGTTGAAAAGACGGGGGAGACCCAGTACTTC. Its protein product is CSVEKTGETQYF.

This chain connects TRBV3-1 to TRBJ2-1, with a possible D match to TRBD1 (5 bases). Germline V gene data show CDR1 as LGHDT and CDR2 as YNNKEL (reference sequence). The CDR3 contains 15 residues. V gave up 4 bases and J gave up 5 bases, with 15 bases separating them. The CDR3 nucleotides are TGTGCCAGCAGCCCCAGCCCAGGGAAGCACAATGAGCAGTTCTTC. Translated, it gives CASSPSPGKHNEQFF.

CDR3 in amino acids: CASSGGGPQHF. The CDR3 DNA sequence: TGTGCCAGCAGTGGGGGGGGCCCCCAGCATTTT. The chain employs TRBV2 and TRBJ1-5; tentative D call: TRBD1 (6 bases). Germline V gene sequence: CDR1 SNHLY, CDR2 FYNNEI. The CDR3 has 11 residues. V lost 4 bases, J lost 10 bases, and 8 bases lay in between. Full variable domain (rest looked up from reference TRBV2 and TRBJ1-5): EPEVTQTPSHQVTQMGQEVILRCVPISNHLYFYWYRQILGQKVEFLVSFYNNEISEKSEIFDDQFSVERPDGSNFTLKIRSTKLEDSAMYFCASSGGGPQHFGDGTRLSIL.

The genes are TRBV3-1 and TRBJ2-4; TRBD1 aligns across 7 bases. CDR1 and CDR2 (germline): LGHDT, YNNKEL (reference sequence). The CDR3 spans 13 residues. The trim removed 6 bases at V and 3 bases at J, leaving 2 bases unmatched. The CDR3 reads CASSRDSKNIQYF. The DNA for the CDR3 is TGTGCCAGCAGTCGGGACAGCAAAAACATTCAGTACTTC.

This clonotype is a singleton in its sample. CDR3 bases: TGTGCCAGCAGCCAAGATCTAGGGTCTGAGCAGTTCTTC. This gives the protein CASSQDLGSEQFF. The gene calls are TRBV3-1 and TRBJ2-1; D not resolved. The CDR3 is 13 residues long. CDR1 and CDR2 from the germline V gene are LGHDT and YNNKEL (reference sequence). The germline V and J ends were trimmed by 0 bases and 9 bases, with 9 bases remaining between them.

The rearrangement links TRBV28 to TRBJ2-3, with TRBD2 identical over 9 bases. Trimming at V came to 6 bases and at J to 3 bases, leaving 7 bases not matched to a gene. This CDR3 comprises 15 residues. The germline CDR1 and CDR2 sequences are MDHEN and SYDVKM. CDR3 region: CASSLASGGTDTQYF. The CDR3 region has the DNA TGTGCCAGCAGCCTGGCCAGCGGGGGGACAGATACGCAGTATTTT.

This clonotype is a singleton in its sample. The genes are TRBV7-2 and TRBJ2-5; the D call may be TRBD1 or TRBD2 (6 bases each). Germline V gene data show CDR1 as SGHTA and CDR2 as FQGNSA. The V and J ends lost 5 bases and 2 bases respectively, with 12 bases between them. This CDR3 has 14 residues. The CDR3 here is CASSRRGAQETQYF. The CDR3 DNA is TGTGCCAGCAGCCGGAGGGGGGCTCAAGAGACCCAGTACTTC.

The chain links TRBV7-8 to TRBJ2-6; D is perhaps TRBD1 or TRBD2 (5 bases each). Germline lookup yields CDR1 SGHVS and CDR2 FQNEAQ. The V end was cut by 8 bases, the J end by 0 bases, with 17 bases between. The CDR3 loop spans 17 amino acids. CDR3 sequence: CASGFGTRISGANVLTF. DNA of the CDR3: TGTGCCAGCGGATTCGGGACGCGGATCTCTGGGGCCAACGTCCTGACTTTC.

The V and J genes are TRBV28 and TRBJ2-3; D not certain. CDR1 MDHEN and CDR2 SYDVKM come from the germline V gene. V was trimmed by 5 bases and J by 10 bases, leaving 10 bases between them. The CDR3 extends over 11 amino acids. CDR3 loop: CASSEYGPQYF. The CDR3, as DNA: TGTGCCAGCAGTGAATACGGACCGCAGTATTTT.

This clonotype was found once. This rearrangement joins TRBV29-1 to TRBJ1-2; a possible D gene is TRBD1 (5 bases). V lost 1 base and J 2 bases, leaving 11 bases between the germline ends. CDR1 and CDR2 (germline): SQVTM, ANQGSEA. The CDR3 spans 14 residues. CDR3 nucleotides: TGCAGCGTTGAAGGAGGGACGGGGAACTATGGCTACACCTTC. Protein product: CSVEGGTGNYGYTF. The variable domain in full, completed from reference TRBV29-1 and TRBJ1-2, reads SAVISQKPSRDICQRGTSLTIQCQVDSQVTMMFWYRQQPGQSLTLIATANQGSEATYESGFVIDKFPISRPNLTFSTLTVSNMSPEDSSIYLCSVEGGTGNYGYTFGSGTRLTVV.

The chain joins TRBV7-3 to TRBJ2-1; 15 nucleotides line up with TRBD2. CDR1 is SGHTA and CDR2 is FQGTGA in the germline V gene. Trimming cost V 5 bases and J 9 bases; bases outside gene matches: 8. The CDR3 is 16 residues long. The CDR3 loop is CASSPTGTSGGSEQFF. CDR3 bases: TGTGCCAGCAGCCCTACGGGGACTAGCGGGGGGTCTGAGCAGTTCTTC.

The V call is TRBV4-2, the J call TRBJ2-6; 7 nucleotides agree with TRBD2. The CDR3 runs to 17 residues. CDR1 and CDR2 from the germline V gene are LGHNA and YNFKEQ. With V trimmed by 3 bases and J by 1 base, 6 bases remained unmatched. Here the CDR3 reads CASSQGTTNSGANVLTF. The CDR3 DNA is TGTGCCAGCAGCCAGGGGACTACCAATTCTGGGGCCAACGTCCTGACTTTC.

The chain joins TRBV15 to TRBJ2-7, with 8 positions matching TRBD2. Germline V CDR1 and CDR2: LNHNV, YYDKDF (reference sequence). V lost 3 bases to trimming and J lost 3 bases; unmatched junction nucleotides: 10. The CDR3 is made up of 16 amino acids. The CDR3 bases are TGTGCCACCAGCAGCTCCGGGACTAGGTTCCTCTACGAGCAGTACTTC. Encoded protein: CATSSSGTRFLYEQYF.

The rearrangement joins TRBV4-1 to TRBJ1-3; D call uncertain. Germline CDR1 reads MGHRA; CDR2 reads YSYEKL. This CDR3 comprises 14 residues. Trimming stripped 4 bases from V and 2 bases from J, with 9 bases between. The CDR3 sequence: CASSPTDTGNTIYF. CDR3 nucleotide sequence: TGCGCCAGCAGCCCGACTGATACTGGAAACACCATATATTTT.

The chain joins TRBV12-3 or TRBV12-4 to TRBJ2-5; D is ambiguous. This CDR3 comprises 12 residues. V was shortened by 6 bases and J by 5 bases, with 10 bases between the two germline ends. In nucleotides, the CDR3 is TGTGCCAGCAGCCCTGGGGTTGAGACCCAGTACTTC. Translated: CASSPGVETQYF.

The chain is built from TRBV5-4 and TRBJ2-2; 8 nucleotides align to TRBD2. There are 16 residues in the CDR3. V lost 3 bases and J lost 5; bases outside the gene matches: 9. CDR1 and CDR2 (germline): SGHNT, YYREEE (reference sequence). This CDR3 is CASSSLAGGETGELFF. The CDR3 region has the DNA TGTGCCAGCAGCTCCTTGGCGGGGGGCGAGACCGGGGAGCTGTTTTTT.

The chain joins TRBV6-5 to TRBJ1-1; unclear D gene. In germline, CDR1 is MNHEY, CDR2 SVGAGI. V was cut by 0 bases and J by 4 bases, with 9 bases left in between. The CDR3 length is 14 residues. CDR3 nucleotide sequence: TGTGCCAGCAGTTACTCGCGGGAGAGCACTGAAGCTTTCTTT. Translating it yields CASSYSRESTEAFF.

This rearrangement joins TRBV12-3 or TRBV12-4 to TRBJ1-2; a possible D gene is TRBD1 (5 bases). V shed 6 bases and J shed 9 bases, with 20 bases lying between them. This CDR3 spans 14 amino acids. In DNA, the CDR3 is TGTGCCAGCAGAACACTTACAGGATTTGATCGCTACACCTTC. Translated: CASRTLTGFDRYTF.

The CDR3 DNA follows: TGTGCCAGCAGCTTAGCGGCGGGGGCCGCCTACGAGCAGTACTTC. Residues: CASSLAAGAAYEQYF. V and J are TRBV7-9 and TRBJ2-7; D possibly corresponds to TRBD2 (7 bases). Germline lookup yields CDR1 SEHNR and CDR2 FQNEAQ (reference sequence). The V end lost 0 bases, the J end lost 2 bases, and 11 bases lay between the germline ends. CDR3 size: 15 residues.

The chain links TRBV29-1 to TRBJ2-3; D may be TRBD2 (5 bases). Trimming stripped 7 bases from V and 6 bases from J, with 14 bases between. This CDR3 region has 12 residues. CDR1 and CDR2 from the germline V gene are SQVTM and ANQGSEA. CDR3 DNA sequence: TGCAGCGGTGCGGGCCCCTCGGATACGCAGTATTTT. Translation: CSGAGPSDTQYF.

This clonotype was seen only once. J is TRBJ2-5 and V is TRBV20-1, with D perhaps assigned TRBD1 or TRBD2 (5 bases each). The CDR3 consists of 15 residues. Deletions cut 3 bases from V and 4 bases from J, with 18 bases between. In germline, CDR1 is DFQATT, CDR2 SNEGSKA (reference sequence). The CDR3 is CSASVDSGTGETQYF. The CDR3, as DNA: TGCAGTGCTAGCGTGGACTCCGGGACGGGAGAGACCCAGTACTTC.